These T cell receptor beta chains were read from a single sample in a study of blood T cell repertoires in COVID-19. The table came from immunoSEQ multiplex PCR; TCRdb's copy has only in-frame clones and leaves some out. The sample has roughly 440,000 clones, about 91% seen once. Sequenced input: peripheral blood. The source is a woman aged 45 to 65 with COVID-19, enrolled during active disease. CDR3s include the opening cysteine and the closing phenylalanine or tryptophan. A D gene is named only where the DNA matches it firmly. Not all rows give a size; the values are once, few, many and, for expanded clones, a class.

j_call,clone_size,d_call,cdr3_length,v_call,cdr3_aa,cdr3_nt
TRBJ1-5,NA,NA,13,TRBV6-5,CASHDSSNQPQHF,TGTGCCAGCCATGACAGTTCCAATCAGCCCCAGCATTTT
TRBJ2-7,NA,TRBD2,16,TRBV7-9,CASSPGTSGSSYEQYF,TGTGCCAGCAGCCCCGGGACTAGCGGGTCCTCCTACGAGCAGTACTTC
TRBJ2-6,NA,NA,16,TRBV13,CASSLDTGAGANVLTF,TGTGCCAGCAGCTTAGATACGGGGGCTGGGGCCAACGTCCTGACTTTC
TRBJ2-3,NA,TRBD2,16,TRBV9,CASSASSTSGDDTQYF,TGTGCCAGCAGCGCCTCCTCGACTAGCGGGGATGATACGCAGTATTTT
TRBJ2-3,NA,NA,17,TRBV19,CASSTAGGGAQTDTQYF,TGTGCCAGTAGTACGGCTGGTGGGGGGGCACAGACAGATACGCAGTATTTT
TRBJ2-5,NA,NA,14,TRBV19,CASSISGTPGTQYF,TGTGCCAGTAGTATTAGCGGCACGCCGGGGACCCAGTACTTC
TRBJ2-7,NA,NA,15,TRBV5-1,CASSLDSPSSYEQYF,TGCGCCAGCAGCTTGGACAGCCCGAGCTCCTACGAGCAGTACTTC
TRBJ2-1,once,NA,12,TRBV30,CAYSAVRNEQFF,TGTGCCTATAGCGCGGTTCGGAATGAGCAGTTCTTC
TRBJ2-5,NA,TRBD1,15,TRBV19,CASTTSGQGRETQYF,TGTGCCAGTACCACATCGGGACAGGGGAGAGAGACCCAGTACTTC
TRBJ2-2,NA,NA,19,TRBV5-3,CARSLSSGSLEGGTGELFF,TGTGCCAGAAGCTTGTCTTCAGGGTCACTCGAAGGTGGCACCGGGGAGCTGTTTTTT
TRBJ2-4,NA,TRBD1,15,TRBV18,CASSPAQGARDIQYF,TGTGCCAGCTCACCAGCACAGGGGGCAAGGGACATTCAGTACTTC
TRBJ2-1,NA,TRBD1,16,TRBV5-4,CASSRPGTGLYNEQFF,TGTGCCAGCAGTCGTCCAGGGACAGGGCTATACAATGAGCAGTTCTTC
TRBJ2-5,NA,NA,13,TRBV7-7,CASSSTPGETQYF,TGTGCCAGCAGCTCCACCCCCGGGGAGACCCAGTACTTC
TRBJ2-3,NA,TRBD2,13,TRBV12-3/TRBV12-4,CAIGGGATNTQYF,TGTGCCATTGGCGGGGGGGCTACGAATACGCAGTATTTT
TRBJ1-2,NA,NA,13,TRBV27,CASSFGLGYGYTF,TGTGCCAGCAGTTTCGGGTTAGGCTATGGCTACACCTTC
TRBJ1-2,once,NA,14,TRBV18,CASSPADSNYGYTF,TGTGCCAGCTCACCCGCGGACAGTAACTATGGCTACACCTTC
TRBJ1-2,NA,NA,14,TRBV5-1,CASSLGQINYGYTF,TGCGCCAGCAGCTTGGGACAAATCAACTATGGCTACACCTTC
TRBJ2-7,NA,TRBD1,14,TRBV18,CASSQRQGGYEQYF,TGTGCCAGCTCACAAAGACAGGGGGGCTACGAGCAGTACTTC
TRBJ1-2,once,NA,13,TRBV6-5,CASSPDGNYGYTF,TGTGCCAGCAGCCCAGACGGGAACTATGGCTACACCTTC
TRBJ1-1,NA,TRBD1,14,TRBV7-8,CASSSGQMNTEAFF,TGTGCCAGCAGCTCGGGACAGATGAACACTGAAGCTTTCTTT
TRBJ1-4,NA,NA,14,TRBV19,CATALDSWGEKLFF,TGTGCCACTGCCTTGGACAGCTGGGGGGAAAAACTGTTTTTT
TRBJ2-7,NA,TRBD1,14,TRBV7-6,CASSSQDRSYEQYF,TGTGCCAGCAGCTCGCAGGACAGGAGTTACGAGCAGTACTTC
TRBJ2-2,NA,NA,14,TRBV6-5,CASRTGGNTGELFF,TGTGCCAGCAGAACCGGAGGGAACACCGGGGAGCTGTTTTTT
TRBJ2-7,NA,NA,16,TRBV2,CASSEAGGPPAGEQYF,TGTGCCAGCAGTGAAGCGGGGGGGCCTCCGGCGGGCGAGCAGTACTTC
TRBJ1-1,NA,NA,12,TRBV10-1,CASSQFGTGTFF,NA
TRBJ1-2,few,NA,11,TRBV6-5,CASRDTYGYTF,TGTGCCAGCAGGGACACCTATGGCTACACCTTC
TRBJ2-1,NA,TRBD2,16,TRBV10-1,CASSEVSRGGPNEQFF,TGCGCCAGCAGTGAGGTTTCGCGGGGGGGCCCCAATGAGCAGTTCTTC
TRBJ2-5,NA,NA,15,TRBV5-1,CASSLAGTPRETQYF,TGCGCCAGCAGCTTGGCCGGGACTCCCAGGGAGACCCAGTACTTC
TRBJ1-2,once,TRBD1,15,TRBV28,CASSLPGGAGYGYTF,TGTGCCAGCAGTTTGCCAGGGGGCGCCGGGTATGGCTACACCTTC
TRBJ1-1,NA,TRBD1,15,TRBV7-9,CASSLTGQVNTEAFF,TGTGCCAGCAGCTTAACGGGACAGGTTAACACTGAAGCTTTCTTT
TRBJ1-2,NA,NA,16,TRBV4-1,CASSQDLVRRDYGYTF,TGCGCCAGCAGCCAAGATCTGGTCAGGAGGGACTATGGCTACACCTTC
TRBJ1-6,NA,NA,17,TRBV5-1,CASSSTPGGSYNSPLHF,TGCGCCAGCAGCAGCACACCGGGGGGGAGCTATAATTCACCCCTCCACTTT
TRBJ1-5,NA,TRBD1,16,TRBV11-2,CASSGGDRGLDQPQHF,TGTGCCAGCAGTGGAGGGGACAGGGGGCTCGATCAGCCCCAGCATTTT
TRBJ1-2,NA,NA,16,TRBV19,CASSMVSGEEDYGYTF,TGTGCCAGTAGTATGGTGTCAGGGGAAGAAGACTATGGCTACACCTTC
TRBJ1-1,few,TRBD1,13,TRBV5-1,CASSGQGRTEAFF,TGCGCCAGCAGCGGACAGGGACGGACTGAAGCTTTCTTT
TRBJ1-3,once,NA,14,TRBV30,CAWSPTRAGNTIYF,TGTGCCTGGAGCCCTACCAGGGCTGGAAACACCATATATTTT
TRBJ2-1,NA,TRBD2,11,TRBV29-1,CSVTTSGMQFF,TGCAGCGTTACGACTAGCGGCATGCAGTTCTTC
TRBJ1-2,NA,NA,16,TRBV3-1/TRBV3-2,CASSQGPGGTYYGYTF,TGTGCCAGCAGCCAAGGGCCCGGGGGGACCTACTATGGCTACACCTTC
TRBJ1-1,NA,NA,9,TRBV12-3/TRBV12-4,CASSPPAFF,TGTGCCAGCAGTCCCCCGGCTTTCTTT
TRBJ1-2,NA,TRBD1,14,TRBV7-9,CASSLVQGEGGYTF,TGTGCCAGCAGCTTAGTTCAGGGGGAAGGTGGCTACACCTTC
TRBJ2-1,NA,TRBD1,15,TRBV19,CASSIRDRGYNEQFF,TGTGCCAGTAGTATCCGGGACAGGGGGTACAATGAGCAGTTCTTC
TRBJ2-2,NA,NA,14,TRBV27,CASSLSAPGGELFF,TGTGCCAGCAGTTTATCTGCCCCGGGCGGGGAGCTGTTTTTT
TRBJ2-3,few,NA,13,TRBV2,CASTLLSTDTQYF,TGTGCCAGCACCTTGCTAAGCACAGATACGCAGTATTTT
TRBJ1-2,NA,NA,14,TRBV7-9,CASSPRGYNYGYTF,TGTGCCAGCAGTCCCAGGGGCTACAACTATGGCTACACCTTC
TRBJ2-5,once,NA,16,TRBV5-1,CASSLSWTRSGETQYF,TGCGCCAGCAGCTTGTCCTGGACAAGGTCGGGAGAGACCCAGTACTTC
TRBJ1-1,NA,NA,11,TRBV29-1,CSVSSGTEAFF,TGCAGCGTTAGTTCGGGCACTGAAGCTTTCTTT
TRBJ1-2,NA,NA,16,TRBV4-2,CASSHDLRGKYYGYTF,TGTGCCAGCAGCCACGACTTGAGGGGGAAGTATTATGGCTACACCTTC
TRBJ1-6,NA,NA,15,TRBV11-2,CASSLRGGINSPLHF,TGTGCCAGCAGCTTAAGGGGCGGAATTAATTCACCCCTCCACTTT
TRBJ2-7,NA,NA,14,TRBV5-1,CASSLEGPTYEQYF,TGCGCCAGCAGCTTGGAGGGGCCCACCTACGAGCAGTACTTC
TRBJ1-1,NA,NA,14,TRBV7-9,CASSLKGGNTEAFF,TGTGCCAGCAGCTTAAAAGGAGGGAACACTGAAGCTTTCTTT
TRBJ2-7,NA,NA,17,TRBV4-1,CASSQDSVAGRSYEQYF,TGCGCCAGCAGCCAAGATAGTGTGGCAGGGCGCTCCTACGAGCAGTACTTC
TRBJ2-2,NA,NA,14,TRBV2,CAGVAGGVSGELFF,TGTGCCGGTGTGGCAGGCGGGGTGTCCGGGGAGCTGTTTTTT
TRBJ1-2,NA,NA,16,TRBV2,CASIVPSRHRGNGYTF,TGTGCCAGCATAGTACCTTCCCGACACCGGGGGAATGGCTACACCTTC